A selection of T cell receptor beta chains follows, all from one sample in a study of T cell responses to AZD1222 COVID-19 vaccine. Only in-frame clones appear in the TCRdb table, and some are missing; sequencing was by immunoSEQ multiplex PCR. This table has about 120,000 clones, 85% to 90% appearing once. The sample in question was peripheral blood, obtained 28 days after the second AZD1222 dose. These receptors originate from an adult who received the AZD1222 COVID-19 vaccine. Each CDR3 is given with its conserved first and last residue. D genes are given only for firm matches. Only some rows state a clone size, as once, few, many or a class for expanded clones.

v_gene: TRBV18; abundance: once; len: 13; j_gene: TRBJ1-1; d_gene: NA; CDR3nt: TGTGCCAGCTCCCCCGGTCGGAACACTGAAGCTTTCTTT; CDR3aa: CASSPGRNTEAFF
v_gene: TRBV11-2; abundance: NA; len: 16; j_gene: TRBJ2-3; d_gene: NA; CDR3nt: TGTGCCAGCAGCCCAACCCCCATCGACTTGGCGGATACGCAGTATTTT; CDR3aa: CASSPTPIDLADTQYF
v_gene: TRBV27; abundance: NA; len: 13; j_gene: TRBJ2-7; d_gene: NA; CDR3nt: TGTGCCAGCGGGGATATGGGCTCCTACGAGCAGTACTTC; CDR3aa: CASGDMGSYEQYF
v_gene: TRBV6-2/TRBV6-3; abundance: NA; len: 13; j_gene: TRBJ2-7; d_gene: TRBD2; CDR3nt: TGTGCCAGCAGTTACGGCGGGAGAGGCGAGCAGTACTTC; CDR3aa: CASSYGGRGEQYF
v_gene: TRBV20-1; abundance: NA; len: 15; j_gene: TRBJ2-5; d_gene: TRBD2; CDR3nt: TGCAGTGCTAGTCCAGCGGGGGGGCGCTTAGAGACCCAGTACTTC; CDR3aa: CSASPAGGRLETQYF
v_gene: TRBV7-2; abundance: once; len: 13; j_gene: TRBJ2-1; d_gene: NA; CDR3nt: TGTGCCAGCAGCTTAGCCCCCGCGGGGCTTTTGATCTTC; CDR3aa: CASSLAPAGLLIF
v_gene: TRBV4-1; abundance: NA; len: 15; j_gene: TRBJ2-2; d_gene: TRBD2; CDR3nt: TGCGCCAGCAGCCAAGTGACTAGCAGCACCGGGGAGCTGTTTTTT; CDR3aa: CASSQVTSSTGELFF
v_gene: TRBV4-3; abundance: NA; len: 14; j_gene: TRBJ2-7; d_gene: NA; CDR3nt: TGCGCCAGCAGCCAAGGGGGATCAGCCCTCGAGCAGTACTTC; CDR3aa: CASSQGGSALEQYF
v_gene: TRBV5-1; abundance: NA; len: 12; j_gene: TRBJ2-7; d_gene: NA; CDR3nt: TGCGCCAGCAGCTCAAGCGCCTACGAGCAGTACTTC; CDR3aa: CASSSSAYEQYF
v_gene: TRBV7-2; abundance: NA; len: 16; j_gene: TRBJ1-4; d_gene: NA; CDR3nt: TGTGCCAGCAGCTTAGACCGGGCGAAGGCGACAGAAAAACTGTTTTTT; CDR3aa: CASSLDRAKATEKLFF
v_gene: TRBV6-1; abundance: NA; len: 16; j_gene: TRBJ2-3; d_gene: TRBD2; CDR3nt: TGTGCCAGCAGTGAACTAGCGGGAGACAGCACAGATACGCAGTATTTT; CDR3aa: CASSELAGDSTDTQYF
v_gene: TRBV5-1; abundance: NA; len: 14; j_gene: TRBJ1-2; d_gene: NA; CDR3nt: TGCGCCAGCAGCGCTACCGGGGGGGACGGTGGCTACACCTTC; CDR3aa: CASSATGGDGGYTF
v_gene: TRBV2; abundance: NA; len: 19; j_gene: TRBJ1-3; d_gene: TRBD1; CDR3nt: TGTGCCAGCTCCCAACCGGGACAGGGGCCTTTCAGCTCTGGAAACACCATATATTTT; CDR3aa: CASSQPGQGPFSSGNTIYF
v_gene: TRBV10-3; abundance: NA; len: 12; j_gene: TRBJ1-1; d_gene: NA; CDR3nt: TGTGCCACCAGACAGGCCCCGACTGAAGCTTTCTTT; CDR3aa: CATRQAPTEAFF
v_gene: TRBV7-2; abundance: NA; len: 16; j_gene: TRBJ1-5; d_gene: NA; CDR3nt: TGTGCCAGCAGCTTAGCGCTAGGGGCTAGCAATCAGCCCCAGCATTTT; CDR3aa: CASSLALGASNQPQHF
v_gene: TRBV30; abundance: NA; len: 13; j_gene: TRBJ1-2; d_gene: NA; CDR3nt: TGTGCCTGGGGGAGGCCGGGAGTTCGGGGCTACACCTTC; CDR3aa: CAWGRPGVRGYTF
v_gene: TRBV5-6; abundance: NA; len: 14; j_gene: TRBJ1-3; d_gene: NA; CDR3nt: TGTGCCAGCAGCTTAAGGGGTCCTGGAAACACCATATATTTT; CDR3aa: CASSLRGPGNTIYF
v_gene: TRBV7-2; abundance: NA; len: 15; j_gene: TRBJ1-5; d_gene: NA; CDR3nt: TGTGCCAGCAGCTTCGATGGGGTTGGCAATCAGCCCCAGCATTTT; CDR3aa: CASSFDGVGNQPQHF
v_gene: TRBV5-5; abundance: NA; len: 18; j_gene: TRBJ1-4; d_gene: TRBD1; CDR3nt: TGTGCCAGCAGCCTTAGACAGGGATGGGGTCAACAGAATGAAAAACTGTTTTTT; CDR3aa: CASSLRQGWGQQNEKLFF
v_gene: TRBV6-5; abundance: NA; len: 13; j_gene: TRBJ2-5; d_gene: TRBD2; CDR3nt: TGTGCCAGCAGGGTAGCGGGTGGAGAGACCCAGTACTTC; CDR3aa: CASRVAGGETQYF
v_gene: TRBV2; abundance: NA; len: 13; j_gene: TRBJ2-2; d_gene: TRBD1; CDR3nt: TGTGCCAGCAGGGACAGGGGGAGGGGGGAGCTGTTTTTT; CDR3aa: CASRDRGRGELFF
v_gene: TRBV6-5; abundance: NA; len: 14; j_gene: TRBJ1-5; d_gene: TRBD1; CDR3nt: TGTGCCAGCAGTTACAGACAGGGGGATCAGCCCCAGCATTTT; CDR3aa: CASSYRQGDQPQHF
v_gene: TRBV10-3; abundance: NA; len: 14; j_gene: TRBJ1-5; d_gene: NA; CDR3nt: TGTGCCATCAGTGAAAGACTTAGCAATCAGCCCCAGCATTTT; CDR3aa: CAISERLSNQPQHF
v_gene: TRBV3-1/TRBV3-2; abundance: NA; len: 15; j_gene: TRBJ1-5; d_gene: NA; CDR3nt: TGTGCCAGCAGCCAAGGGCTCGGGAACAATCAGCCCCAGCATTTT; CDR3aa: CASSQGLGNNQPQHF
v_gene: TRBV6-4; abundance: NA; len: 17; j_gene: TRBJ2-3; d_gene: NA; CDR3nt: TGTGCCAGCAGTGAAAGGGGTGAGGGGTCCCCTTCAGATACGCAGTATTTT; CDR3aa: CASSERGEGSPSDTQYF
v_gene: TRBV11-1; abundance: NA; len: 14; j_gene: TRBJ1-4; d_gene: NA; CDR3nt: TGTGCCAGCAGCTTTGGGACACTTAATGAAAAACTGTTTTTT; CDR3aa: CASSFGTLNEKLFF
v_gene: TRBV7-2; abundance: NA; len: 15; j_gene: TRBJ2-7; d_gene: TRBD2; CDR3nt: TGTGCCAGCAGCCTCGGGCTAGCGGGGATCTACGAGCAGTACTTC; CDR3aa: CASSLGLAGIYEQYF
v_gene: TRBV4-3; abundance: NA; len: 15; j_gene: TRBJ1-2; d_gene: NA; CDR3nt: TGCGCCAGCAGCCAAGAGTCCAGTACCAGCTATGGCTACACCTTC; CDR3aa: CASSQESSTSYGYTF
v_gene: TRBV19; abundance: NA; len: 14; j_gene: TRBJ1-5; d_gene: TRBD1; CDR3nt: TGTGCCAGTATGGGAGGGGGCAGTAATCAGCCCCAGCATTTT; CDR3aa: CASMGGGSNQPQHF